The 6 T cell receptor beta chains reported below all come from one sample, sequenced in a study of T cell repertoires in cytomegalovirus infection. TCRdb analysed the reads with MiXCR anew, one entry per CDR3 protein. The sample shows under 850,000 distinct CDR3 sequences, under 40% of them seen only once. Specimen: PBMCs. These receptors were taken from a human donor in good health (CMV status not recorded). Some clones in this sample may be carry-over from other donors' samples.

This clonotype has at least ten counts. The chain recombines TRBV6-1 with TRBJ1-5, with 7 bases aligning to TRBD1. Trimming took 2 bases from V and 6 from J; bases not matched to a gene: 7. The CDR3 sequence is 15 residues long. Per germline, CDR1 MNHNS and CDR2 SASEGT. The CDR3 region is CASSERTGQVQPQHF. CDR3 nucleotides: TGTGCCAGCAGTGAACGGACAGGACAGGTTCAGCCCCAGCATTTT.

V gene TRBV12-3 or TRBV12-4 combines with J gene TRBJ1-5; D is uncertain. This CDR3 contains 14 residues. V was cut by 6 bases and J by 2 bases, with 11 bases left in between. The CDR3 nucleotides are TGTGCCAGCAGGGAGGGTCGCGGCAATCAGCCCCAGCATTTT. Translation: CASREGRGNQPQHF.

The chain is built from TRBV7-9 and TRBJ1-4; D gene uncertain. V lost 4 bases and J 4 bases, leaving 10 bases between the germline ends. Germline-derived CDR1 and CDR2 are SEHNR and FQNEAQ (reference sequence). The CDR3 totals 14 residues. CDR3 region: CASSSTRSNEKLFF. For the CDR3, the DNA is TGTGCCAGCAGCTCGACAAGGAGTAATGAAAAACTGTTTTTT.

To note about this clonotype: Given a far larger clone just one base away, this is likely a sequencing read error. The chain combines TRBV7-8 with TRBJ2-7; D perhaps matches TRBD2 (6 bases). CDR1 is SGHVS, CDR2 FQNEAQ, per germline. CDR3 size: 11 residues. The CDR3 region has the DNA TGTGCCAGCAGCCAGGACTACGGGCAGTACTTC. It translates to CASSQDYGQYF.

This clonotype was recorded many times. J is TRBJ2-4 and V is TRBV7-2; 14 bases agree with TRBD2. The length of the CDR3 is 17 residues. CDR1 and CDR2 (germline): SGHTA, FQGNSA. Losses at the gene ends were 0 bases for V and 9 bases for J; bases not matched to a gene: 7. This CDR3 is CASSLAHRLAGGAIQYF. DNA of the CDR3: TGTGCCAGCAGCTTAGCGCACCGACTAGCGGGAGGGGCCATTCAGTACTTC.

This chain uses TRBV28 with TRBJ1-3; D gene unclear. The V end lost 5 bases, the J end lost 0 bases, and 8 bases lay between the germline ends. CDR3 size: 14 residues. CDR1 is MDHEN and CDR2 is SYDVKM in the germline V gene. CDR3 amino acids: CASSTPPSGNTIYF. CDR3 sequence (DNA): TGTGCCAGCAGTACCCCCCCCTCTGGAAACACCATATATTTT.